This TCR beta chain is drawn from a study of blood T cell repertoires in COVID-19. Using immunoSEQ multiplex PCR, the repertoire was profiled, and TCRdb retains in-frame clones only, with some absent. The sample records around 320,000 clones, approximately 91% being singletons. The germline CDR1 and CDR2 sequences are LGHNT and FRNRAP. Trimming took 6 bases from V and 2 from J, leaving 16 bases between them. CDR3 length: 15 amino acids. The rearrangement joins TRBV12-5 to TRBJ2-5; the D gene is possibly TRBD2 (5 bases). The sample taken for sequencing was PBMCs or T cells enriched from blood (not recorded which). This receptor was taken from a woman aged 25 to 45 who had been exposed to COVID-19. For the CDR3, the DNA is TGTGCTAGTGGCCAGCGAGCGGCGAGACAAGAGACCCAGTACTTC. Amino acid sequence: CASGQRAARQETQYF.